Presented here are 22 T cell receptor beta chains from one specimen sequenced in a study of PD-L1 blockade in urothelial cancer. Using immunoSEQ multiplex PCR, the repertoire was profiled, and TCRdb retains in-frame clones only, with some absent. The sample lists under 20,000 clones, under 85% occurring once. Time point in this sample: peripheral blood 6 weeks after treatment start. The input for sequencing was PBMCs, taken around atezolizumab (anti-PD-L1) treatment. The receptor set was obtained from a man in his forties or fifties with urothelial cancer.

The chain recombines TRBV27 with TRBJ2-7, with a possible D match to TRBD1 (5 bases). Trimming removed 6 bases from V and 2 bases from J, with 14 bases in between. Germline CDR1 is MNHEY and CDR2 is SMNVEV (reference sequence). This CDR3 comprises 14 residues. The CDR3 protein is CASRPRQGPYEQYF. CDR3 sequence (DNA): TGTGCCAGCAGGCCTAGGCAGGGCCCCTACGAGCAGTACTTC.

This sequence joins TRBV7-2 and TRBJ2-7; D is unresolved. This CDR3 comprises 16 residues. The ends were cut back, 5 bases at V and 2 bases at J, with 19 bases in the middle. Germline CDR1 and CDR2: SGHTA and FQGNSA. DNA for the CDR3: TGTGCCAGCAGCCCCCCCGGCCAGCGCGCAGCCTACGAGCAGTACTTC. Translating it yields CASSPPGQRAAYEQYF.

The chain carries TRBV2 and TRBJ1-5, with D possibly being TRBD1 (6 bases). Germline assignment: CDR1 SNHLY and CDR2 FYNNEI. The CDR3 totals 15 residues. The ends were cut back, 6 bases at V and 6 bases at J, with 18 bases in the middle. CDR3 loop: CASSLDRKTGQPQHF. The CDR3 coding sequence is TGTGCCAGCAGCCTCGACAGGAAAACTGGTCAGCCCCAGCATTTT.

This clone was found a few times. The chain links TRBV6-1 to TRBJ2-3; 11 bases are a match to TRBD2. CDR3 size: 18 residues. Germline V gene lookup returns CDR1 MNHNS and CDR2 SASEGT. With V trimmed by 4 bases and J by 0 bases, 9 bases remained unmatched. DNA of the CDR3: TGTGCCAGCAGTGTCACCCCGGGGACTAGCGGAAGCACAGATACGCAGTATTTT. It specifies CASSVTPGTSGSTDTQYF.

V gene TRBV6-6 combines with J gene TRBJ2-2; tentatively, D is TRBD1 (6 bases). Germline CDR1 MNHNY, CDR2 SVGAGI (reference sequence). The CDR3 length is 16 residues. Between the trimmed V and J ends, which lost 7 bases and 6 bases, there was a span of 21 bases. The CDR3, as DNA: TGTGCCAGCACCCAACAGGCGGTGCAGGGGTCCGGGGAGCTGTTTTTT. Amino acid sequence: CASTQQAVQGSGELFF.

The chain uses TRBV27 and TRBJ1-2, with 7 bases aligning to TRBD1. CDR1 is MNHEY and CDR2 is SMNVEV in the germline V gene (reference sequence). The CDR3 has 15 residues. V lost 5 bases and J lost 4; bases outside the gene matches: 10. The CDR3 DNA is TGTGCCAGCAGTGCCTTGCGACAGGGAGTCTATGGCTACACCTTC. Protein: CASSALRQGVYGYTF.

This clone was seen a few times. The rearrangement joins TRBV4-2 to TRBJ1-1; no firm D call. The V end lost 1 base, the J end lost 7 bases, and 13 bases lay between the germline ends. The germline CDR1 and CDR2 sequences are LGHNA and YNFKEQ. The CDR3 covers 14 residues. DNA of the CDR3: TGTGCCAGCAGCCAAGGAGGGAGGGCCGTTGAAGCTTTCTTT. It is translated as CASSQGGRAVEAFF.

In DNA form, the CDR3 reads TGTGCCAGCTCACCTGGGGCCACAGATACGCAGTATTTT. Residues: CASSPGATDTQYF. V gene TRBV18 combines with J gene TRBJ2-3, with a weak D call TRBD1 (5 bases). Trimming cost V 3 bases and J 2 bases, with 6 bases left between them. Germline assignment: CDR1 KGHSH and CDR2 LQKENI. This CDR3 has 13 amino acids.

This clone was recorded only once. V usage is TRBV7-9 and J usage is TRBJ1-5, with 8 bases matching TRBD1. The CDR3 runs 15 residues. Germline V gene data show CDR1 as SEHNR and CDR2 as FQNEAQ (reference sequence). The V and J ends lost 4 bases and 1 base, in that order; junction bases with no gene match: 3. DNA for the CDR3: TGTGCCAGCAGCTCACAGGGGGTAAGCAATCAGCCCCAGCATTTT. This sequence encodes CASSSQGVSNQPQHF.

The rearrangement uses TRBV2 and TRBJ2-7; 15 bases line up with TRBD2. This CDR3 spans 15 amino acids. With V trimmed by 6 bases and J by 5 bases, 5 bases remained unmatched. Germline CDR1 SNHLY, CDR2 FYNNEI. The CDR3: CASRAGLAGGNEQYF. CDR3 in DNA: TGTGCCAGCAGGGCTGGACTAGCGGGAGGGAACGAGCAGTACTTC.

The V and J genes are TRBV5-6 and TRBJ1-5, with 7 bases aligning to TRBD1. J was trimmed by 8 bases and V by 4 bases; bases with no gene match: 9. CDR3 length: 14 amino acids. The germline V gene encodes CDR1 SGHDT and CDR2 YYEEEE. The CDR3 reads CASSLRGGGEPQHF. The CDR3 nucleotides are TGTGCCAGCAGCCTCCGAGGGGGCGGTGAGCCCCAGCATTTT.

This chain uses TRBV2 with TRBJ2-2, with 7 bases fitting TRBD1. Trimming cost V 9 bases and J 1 base; bases outside gene matches: 2. Per germline, CDR1 SNHLY and CDR2 FYNNEI. The CDR3 contains 13 residues. The CDR3: CASRTGNTGELFF. The CDR3 nucleotides read TGTGCCAGTCGGACAGGGAACACCGGGGAGCTGTTTTTT.

CDR3 bases: TGCGCCAGCAGCCGGGGACACCCGCCAATTAACACCGGGGAGCTGTTTTTT. This codes for CASSRGHPPINTGELFF. The chain links TRBV4-1 to TRBJ2-2, with D perhaps matching TRBD1 (6 bases). In germline, CDR1 is MGHRA, CDR2 YSYEKL. The length of the CDR3 is 17 residues. The V end lost 4 bases, the J end lost 2 bases, and 17 bases lay between the germline ends.

The V gene is TRBV7-8, the J gene TRBJ1-6, with D perhaps matching TRBD1 (5 bases). Trimming cost V 2 bases and J 9 bases, with 14 bases left between them. The germline V gene encodes CDR1 SGHVS and CDR2 FQNEAQ. The CDR3 consists of 15 residues. For the CDR3, the DNA is TGTGCCAGCAGCTTATCGGCGGGGGGGAGTTCACCCCTCCACTTT. Amino acids: CASSLSAGGSSPLHF.

The gene calls are TRBV29-1 and TRBJ2-5; maybe TRBD2 (7 bases). Germline CDR1 is SQVTM and CDR2 is ANQGSEA. V was clipped by 4 bases and J by 1 base, with 25 bases between them. This CDR3 comprises 18 residues. The CDR3, as DNA: TGCAGCGTTGGGGGCCACAGGGCGACTAGCCGGACCCAAGAGACCCAGTACTTC. Translated: CSVGGHRATSRTQETQYF.

V is TRBV28 and J is TRBJ1-6, with TRBD1 identical over 11 bases. CDR1 is MDHEN and CDR2 is SYDVKM in the germline V gene. Germline trimming cut 6 bases from V and 3 bases from J; bases unmatched to any gene: 7. This CDR3 is built from 17 residues. The CDR3 bases are TGTGCCAGCAGAGGCTGGACAGGGGGCGTCTATAATTCACCCCTCCACTTT. Protein: CASRGWTGGVYNSPLHF.

This sequence joins TRBV7-8 and TRBJ2-1; D gene uncertain. Germline V lookup: CDR1 SGHVS, CDR2 FQNEAQ. Trimming took off 1 base at V and 4 bases at J, with 14 bases between the two ends. The CDR3 is 16 residues long. This CDR3 reads CASSLGLSSLYNEQFF. The CDR3 DNA follows: TGTGCCAGCAGCTTAGGTCTTAGTTCCCTATACAATGAGCAGTTCTTC.

The CDR3 sequence: CASSDQQGLSEKLFF. In nucleotides, the CDR3 is TGCGCCAGCAGTGATCAACAGGGATTGAGTGAAAAACTGTTTTTT. The V and J genes are TRBV10-2 and TRBJ1-4; perhaps TRBD1 as D (6 bases). V gave up 3 bases and J gave up 7 bases, with 15 bases separating them. The CDR3 spans 15 residues. Germline CDR1 WSHSY, CDR2 SAAADI.

This rearrangement joins TRBV4-1 to TRBJ1-2; 8 bases match TRBD1. CDR1 is MGHRA, CDR2 YSYEKL, per germline. With 3 bases clipped from V and 4 bases from J, the junction kept 7 bases outside the gene matches. CDR3 length: 15 amino acids. The CDR3 region is CASSHPNTGGYGYTF. The DNA of the CDR3 is TGCGCCAGCAGCCATCCCAATACAGGGGGCTATGGCTACACCTTC.

CDR3 region: CASSSLPGSGELFF. The CDR3 nucleotides are TGTGCCAGCAGCTCACTCCCAGGGTCCGGGGAGCTGTTTTTT. This chain links TRBV7-3 with TRBJ2-2; D is perhaps TRBD1 (5 bases). The CDR3 contains 14 residues. V was clipped by 4 bases and J by 6 bases, with 12 bases between them. From germline, CDR1 is SGHTA and CDR2 FQGTGA.

This clone was detected once. The rearrangement joins TRBV25-1 to TRBJ1-3; D remains ambiguous. This CDR3 is built from 14 residues. Per the germline V gene, CDR1 is MGHDK and CDR2 is SYGVNS. Trimming took off 4 bases at V and 4 bases at J, with 11 bases between the two ends. CDR3: CASSGLNSGNTIYF. The CDR3 DNA reads as TGTGCCAGCAGTGGACTAAACTCAGGAAACACCATATATTTT.

The chain recombines TRBV29-1 with TRBJ2-7; D is undetermined. This CDR3 is 13 amino acids long. V was shortened by 5 bases and J by 1 base, with 12 bases between the two germline ends. Germline V gives CDR1 SQVTM, CDR2 ANQGSEA. The CDR3 nucleotides are TGCAGCGTTAAAGGTGTCAGGTCCTACGAGCAGTACTTC. Amino acids: CSVKGVRSYEQYF.